The rows below give T cell receptor beta chains drawn from one sample of a study of graft-versus-host responses after intestinal transplantation. Their antigens are not known. Libraries were prepared by immunoSEQ multiplex PCR; TCRdb keeps only in-frame clonotypes and omits some of them. The sample has some 120,000 clones, about 92% seen once. Here the sequenced sample was unstimulated CD4+ T cells sorted from spleen or lymph node cells, taken before transplant. Receptor source: a human donor who was the organ donor for an intestinal transplant. CDR3s include the opening cysteine and the closing phenylalanine or tryptophan. D genes are given only for firm matches.

cdr3_nt	cdr3_aa	j_call	cdr3_length	d_call	v_call
TGTGCCAGCAGCCCTAGACTAGCGGGAGTGAACACCGGGGAGCTGTTTTTT	CASSPRLAGVNTGELFF	TRBJ2-2	17	TRBD2	TRBV7-9
TGTGCCAGTAGTCCTATAGCGGGGTTTCGGACAGATACGCAGTATTTT	CASSPIAGFRTDTQYF	TRBJ2-3	16	TRBD2	TRBV19
TGCGCCAGCAGCCGGACAGGGTCCGTTGAGCAGTTCTTC	CASSRTGSVEQFF	TRBJ2-1	13	TRBD1	TRBV5-1
TGTGCCAGCAGCTCTAACAGGGGGCGAGACACCGGGGAGCTGTTTTTT	CASSSNRGRDTGELFF	TRBJ2-2	16	TRBD1	TRBV11-3
TGTGCCAGTAGTGTCACAGGAGGCAATCAGCCCCAGCATTTT	CASSVTGGNQPQHF	TRBJ1-5	14	.	TRBV19
TGTGCCAGCTCACCTCGGGCTAGCGGGATTAGCTCCTACAATGAGCAGTTCTTC	CASSPRASGISSYNEQFF	TRBJ2-1	18	TRBD2	TRBV18
TGTGCCAGCAGCCCGACTAGCGGGGTTTACGAGCAGTACTTC	CASSPTSGVYEQYF	TRBJ2-7	14	TRBD2	TRBV7-2
TGTGCCAGCAGTGAACGGGACTGGGCCTACAATGAGCAGTTCTTC	CASSERDWAYNEQFF	TRBJ2-1	15	.	TRBV2
TGTGCCAGCAGCGTAGATATGGGGGGGTACAATGAGCAGTTCTTC	CASSVDMGGYNEQFF	TRBJ2-1	15	TRBD2	TRBV9
TGTGCCAGCAGTTACTCGAGGGACAGGGGGTATGGCTACACCTTC	CASSYSRDRGYGYTF	TRBJ1-2	15	TRBD1	TRBV6-5
TGTGCCAGCAGTGTAAAGACTAGCGAACTATCCTCCTACGAGCAGTACTTC	CASSVKTSELSSYEQYF	TRBJ2-7	17	TRBD2	TRBV6-1